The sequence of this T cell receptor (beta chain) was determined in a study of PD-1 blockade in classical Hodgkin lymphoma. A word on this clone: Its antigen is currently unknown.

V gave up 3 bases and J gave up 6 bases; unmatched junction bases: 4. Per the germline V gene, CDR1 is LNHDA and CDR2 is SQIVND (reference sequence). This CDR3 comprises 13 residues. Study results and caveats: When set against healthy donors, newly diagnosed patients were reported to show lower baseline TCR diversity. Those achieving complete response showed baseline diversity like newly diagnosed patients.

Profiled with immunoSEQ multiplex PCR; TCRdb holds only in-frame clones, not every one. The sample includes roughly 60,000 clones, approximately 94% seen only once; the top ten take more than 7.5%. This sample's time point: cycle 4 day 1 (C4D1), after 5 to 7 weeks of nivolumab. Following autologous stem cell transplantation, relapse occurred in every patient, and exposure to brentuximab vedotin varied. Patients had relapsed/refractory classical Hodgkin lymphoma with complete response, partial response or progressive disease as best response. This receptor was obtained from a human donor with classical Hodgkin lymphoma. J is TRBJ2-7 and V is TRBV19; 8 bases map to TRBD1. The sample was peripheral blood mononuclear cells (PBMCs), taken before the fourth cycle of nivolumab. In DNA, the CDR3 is TGTGCCAGTAGTATCGGACAGGGTGGCGAGCAGTACTTC. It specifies CASSIGQGGEQYF.